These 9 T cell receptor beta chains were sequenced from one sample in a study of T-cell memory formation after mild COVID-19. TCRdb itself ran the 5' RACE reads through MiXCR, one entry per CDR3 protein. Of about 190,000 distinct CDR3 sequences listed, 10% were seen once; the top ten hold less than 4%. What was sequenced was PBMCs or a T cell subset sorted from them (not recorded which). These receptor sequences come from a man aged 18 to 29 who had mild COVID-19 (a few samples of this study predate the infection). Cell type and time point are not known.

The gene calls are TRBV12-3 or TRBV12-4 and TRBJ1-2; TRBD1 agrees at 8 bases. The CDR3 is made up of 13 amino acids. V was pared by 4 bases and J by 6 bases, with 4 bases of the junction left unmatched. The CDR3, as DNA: TGTGCCAGCAGTTCGGACAGGGAGGATGGCTACACCTTC. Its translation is CASSSDREDGYTF.

The CDR3: CASSPAGVGPPLHF. In DNA form, the CDR3 reads TGTGCCAGCAGCCCGGCCGGGGTAGGGCCACCCCTCCACTTT. This rearrangement joins TRBV5-4 to TRBJ1-6; D call uncertain. V was pared by 4 bases and J by 11 bases, with 16 bases between. The length of the CDR3 is 14 residues. Germline V gene data show CDR1 as SGHNT and CDR2 as YYREEE (reference sequence).

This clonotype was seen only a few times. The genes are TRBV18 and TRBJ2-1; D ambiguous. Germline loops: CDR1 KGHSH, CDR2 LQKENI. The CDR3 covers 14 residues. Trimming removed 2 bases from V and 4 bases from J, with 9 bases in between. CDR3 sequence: CASSPTGPYNEQFF. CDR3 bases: TGTGCCAGCTCACCAACGGGTCCGTACAATGAGCAGTTCTTC.

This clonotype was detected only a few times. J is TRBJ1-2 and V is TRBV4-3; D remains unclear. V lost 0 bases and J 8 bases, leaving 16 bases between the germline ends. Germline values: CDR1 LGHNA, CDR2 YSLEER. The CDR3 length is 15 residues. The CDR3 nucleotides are TGCGCCAGCAGCCAAGACCCGCAATTCTTCTACGGCTACACCTTC. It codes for CASSQDPQFFYGYTF.

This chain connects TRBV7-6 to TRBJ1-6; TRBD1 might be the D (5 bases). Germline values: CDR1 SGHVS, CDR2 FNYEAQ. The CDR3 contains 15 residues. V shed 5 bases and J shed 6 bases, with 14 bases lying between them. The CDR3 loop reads CASSPSGGVNSPLHF. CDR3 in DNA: TGTGCCAGCAGCCCTTCGGGGGGGGTTAATTCACCCCTCCACTTT.

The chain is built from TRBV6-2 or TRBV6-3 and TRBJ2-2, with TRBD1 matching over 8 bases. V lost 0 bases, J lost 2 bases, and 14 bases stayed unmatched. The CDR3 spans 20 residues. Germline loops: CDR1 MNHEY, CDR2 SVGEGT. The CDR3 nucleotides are TGTGCCAGCAGTTACTCGGACTTCTCCACCGGGACAGGCAACACCGGGGAGCTGTTTTTT. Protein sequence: CASSYSDFSTGTGNTGELFF.

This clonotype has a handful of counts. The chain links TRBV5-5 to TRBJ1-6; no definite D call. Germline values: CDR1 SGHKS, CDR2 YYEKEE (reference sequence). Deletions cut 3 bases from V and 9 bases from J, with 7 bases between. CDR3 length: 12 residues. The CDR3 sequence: CASSSTTSPLHF. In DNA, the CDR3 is TGTGCCAGCAGCTCTACTACTTCACCCCTCCACTTT.

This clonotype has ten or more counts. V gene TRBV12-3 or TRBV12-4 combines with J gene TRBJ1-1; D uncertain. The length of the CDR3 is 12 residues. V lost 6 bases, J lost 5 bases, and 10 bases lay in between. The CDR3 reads CASSLSGTEAFF. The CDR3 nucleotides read TGTGCCAGCAGCTTATCGGGGACTGAAGCTTTCTTT.

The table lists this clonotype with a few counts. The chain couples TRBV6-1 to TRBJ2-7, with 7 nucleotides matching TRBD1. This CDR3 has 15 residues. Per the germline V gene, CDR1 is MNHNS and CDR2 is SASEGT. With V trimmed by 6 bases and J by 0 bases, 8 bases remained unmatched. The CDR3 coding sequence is TGTGCCAGCAGCTTCTCGGGGACAGCCTCCTACGAGCAGTACGTC. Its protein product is CASSFSGTASYEQYV.